This TCR beta chain comes out of a study of blood T cell repertoires in COVID-19. The overall study: The samples span acute and convalescent COVID-19 from the United States, Italy and Spain. The cDNA or gDNA used as material had been derived from T cells, B-cell-depleted T cells, or PBMCs.

In germline, CDR1 is LNHDA, CDR2 SQIVND (reference sequence). The CDR3 is made up of 14 amino acids. Trimming removed 6 bases from V and 4 bases from J, with 13 bases in between. Allocation to cohorts depended on clinical history reported by the participants. Clones were read by immunoSEQ multiplex PCR, and TCRdb kept only the in-frame ones, dropping some. The repertoire holds some 250,000 clones, with 91% as singletons. The clonotype was recovered from a human donor in a cohort exposed to, infected with or recovered from COVID-19 (not recorded which). The donor label of this sample is uncertain. The sample comprised PBMCs or T cells enriched from blood (not recorded which). The chain is built from TRBV19 and TRBJ1-5; D is unresolved. The CDR3 here is CASSLGEGNQPQHF. The CDR3 DNA sequence: TGTGCCAGTAGCCTTGGCGAGGGTAATCAGCCCCAGCATTTT.